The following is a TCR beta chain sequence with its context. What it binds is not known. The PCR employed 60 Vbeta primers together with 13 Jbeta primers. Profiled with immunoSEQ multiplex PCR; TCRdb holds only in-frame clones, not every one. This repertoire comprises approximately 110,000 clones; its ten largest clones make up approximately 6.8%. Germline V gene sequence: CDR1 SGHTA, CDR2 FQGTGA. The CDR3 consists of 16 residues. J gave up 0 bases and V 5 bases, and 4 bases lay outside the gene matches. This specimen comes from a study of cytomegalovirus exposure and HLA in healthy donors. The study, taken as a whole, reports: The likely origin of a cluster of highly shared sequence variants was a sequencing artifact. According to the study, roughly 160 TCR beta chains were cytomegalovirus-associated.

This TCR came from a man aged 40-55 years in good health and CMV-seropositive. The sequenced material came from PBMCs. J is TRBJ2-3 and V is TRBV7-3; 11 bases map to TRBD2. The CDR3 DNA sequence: TGTGCCAGCAGCCCCCGGACTAGCGGGAGCACAGATACGCAGTATTTT. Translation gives CASSPRTSGSTDTQYF.